The rows below give T cell receptor beta chains drawn from one sample of a study of blood T cell repertoires in COVID-19. TCRdb keeps only in-frame clones here, not all; method: immunoSEQ multiplex PCR. The sample lists hundreds of thousands of clones, about 88% occurring once. Sequenced material: peripheral blood. Receptor source: a woman aged 45-65 years with COVID-19, enrolled during active disease. The CDR3 runs from the conserved cysteine through the conserved F or W. Each record gives: V gene, D gene, CDR3 protein. A D gene is named only where the DNA matches it firmly.

TRBV9 | TRBD2 | CASSPPGGQADTQYF
TRBV7-9 | - | CASSLVAGPREQYF
TRBV6-5 | TRBD1 | CASSYRGQGDSPLHF
TRBV18 | - | CASSPKQGAEQPQHF
TRBV9 | - | CASSVAQRYSPLHF
TRBV18 | TRBD1 | CASSPQGAGANVLTF
TRBV2 | - | CASGVPNTEAFF
TRBV5-1 | - | CASSLEPGGLNEKLFF
TRBV5-1 | - | CASSIDSYTEAFF
TRBV12-3/TRBV12-4 | - | CASSLVRGGGYTF
TRBV5-6 | - | CASSKGQRYEQYF
TRBV9 | TRBD2 | CASSVDTSGGQDTQYF
TRBV6-5 | TRBD2 | CASSYPSGGARNEQFF
TRBV4-1 | - | CASSPSGTRTDTQYF
TRBV28 | - | CASSSGLGYTF
TRBV6-5 | - | CASSWALNTEAFF
TRBV5-1 | TRBD2 | CASSPGLAGFPNTGELFF
TRBV11-2 | TRBD1 | CASSTQGTEAFF
TRBV11-2 | - | CASSVQTGKGEKLFF
TRBV9 | - | CASSRPGANTEAFF
TRBV6-5 | - | CASSLRSSGANVLTF
TRBV27 | TRBD1 | CASSLGQLSNQPQHF
TRBV11-2 | TRBD1 | CASSYRQGRDTRNEQFF
TRBV29-1 | TRBD1 | CSVEAGTGYGYTF
TRBV2 | TRBD2 | CASGGGAWSETQYF
TRBV30 | - | CAWIGGSNEKLFF
TRBV23-1 | TRBD1 | CASSQKDRRRYYGYTF
TRBV4-2 | - | CASSSGGGGRNEQFF
TRBV4-1 | - | CASSQDPGTPPTGELFF
TRBV11-2 | TRBD2 | CASSLGGLGHGELFF
TRBV28 | TRBD2 | CASSRLAGDNEQFF
TRBV28 | TRBD1 | CATLPLRTGKEEAFF
TRBV5-4 | TRBD1 | CASSWDRQETQYF
TRBV6-5 | TRBD1 | CASKAQGAYNEQFF
TRBV15 | TRBD1 | CATSPRRDRGEKLFF
TRBV11-2 | - | CASSLGGYGYTF
TRBV29-1 | - | CSVEQGNYGYTF
TRBV28 | - | CASSFEGSGDYGYTF
TRBV7-6 | - | CASRRGGTGELFF
TRBV19 | TRBD1 | CASSMEDPGTEDQPQHF
TRBV3-1/TRBV3-2 | TRBD1 | CASSQGQGAGYEQYF
TRBV9 | TRBD1 | CASSRDSGYGYTF
TRBV15 | TRBD1 | CATSRDPGQVLNGYTF
TRBV3-1/TRBV3-2 | - | CASSPRWVGADTGELFF
TRBV25-1 | - | CASSDPDRNSPLHF
TRBV19 | - | CASSTGLRGEQFF
TRBV7-8 | - | CASSPGGMRYGYTF
TRBV4-1 | - | CASSQDRGNYGYTF
TRBV4-1 | TRBD2 | CASSPHPASGGHEQYF
TRBV19 | TRBD2 | CASSIGLTSGVSYNEQFF
TRBV27 | - | CASRGGIYSNQPQHF
TRBV23-1 | TRBD2 | CASSQSRLAGGRYNEQFF
TRBV19 | - | CASSQKGDTQYF
TRBV5-4 | TRBD2 | CASSLGSGGLHGETQYF
TRBV4-2 | - | CASSQERATGERRYGYTF